This TCR beta chain derives from a study of T-cell reconstitution after alpha-beta-depleted transplantation in children. General observations from the study: Several patients had high TCRbeta diversity at day 60; it came from surviving recipient T cells and thymic progenitors. Reportedly, roughly two months post-transplant, alpha-beta T cells arose from several hundred expanded graft clones. Newly produced T cells mostly accounted for T-cell counts and diversity one year post-transplant.

Unique molecular identifiers were incorporated during preparation of the TCRbeta library. A single record per CDR3 protein comes from TCRdb applying MiXCR to the PCR reads. This sample carries some 300,000 distinct CDR3 sequences, over 9% of them seen once, and the ten largest clones take approximately 7.6%. The table lists this clonotype with a few counts. As yet, its antigen is unknown. V was cut by 3 bases and J by 6 bases, with 9 bases left in between. The CDR3 is 13 amino acids. This TCR came from a boy younger than two with acute myeloid leukemia, due to receive a stem cell transplant. The chain employs TRBV12-3 or TRBV12-4 and TRBJ2-1, with D possibly TRBD2 on 5 matching bases. This sample comprised PBMCs, obtained before TCRalphabeta/CD19-depleted stem cell transplant. The CDR3 sequence is CASSFGVGNEQFF. The CDR3 DNA follows: TGTGCCAGCAGTTTCGGGGTGGGCAATGAGCAGTTCTTC.